These T cell receptor beta chains were read from a single sample in a study of control samples from healthy donors and cancer patients. Assay used: immunoSEQ multiplex PCR; TCRdb lists only in-frame clones, some missing. The table shows 100,000 or so clones, with 85% to 90% occurring only once. The sample taken for sequencing was blood. The source is a young man in good health. The CDR3 runs from the conserved cysteine through the conserved F or W. The order of the fields is clone size, D gene, J gene, V gene, CDR3 protein, CDR3 DNA. A D gene is named only where the DNA matches it firmly. Not every row has a clone size; where given, it reads once, few, many or a size class.

. | . | TRBJ1-2 | TRBV7-9 | CASSLAGGAGGYTF | TGTGCCAGCAGCTTAGCGGGCGGGGCAGGTGGCTACACCTTC
. | TRBD1 | TRBJ2-6 | TRBV5-5 | CASSPGQVRRANVLTF | TGTGCCAGCAGCCCCGGACAGGTACGGAGGGCCAACGTCCTGACTTTC
once | . | TRBJ1-3 | TRBV15 | CATSRDDPRRDTIYSRDTIYF | TGTGCCACCAGCAGAGACGACCCTCGGAGGGACACCATATATTCCAGGGACACCATATATTTT
. | TRBD2 | TRBJ2-7 | TRBV7-2 | CASSSSGVQSYEQYF | TGTGCCAGCAGCTCGAGCGGGGTTCAATCCTACGAGCAGTACTTC
few | . | TRBJ2-6 | TRBV5-1 | CASTSPQGHLSGANVLTF | TGCGCCAGCACTTCCCCCCAGGGACACCTCTCTGGGGCCAACGTCCTGACTTTC
. | . | TRBJ2-1 | TRBV5-1 | CASSLDLGSPYNEQFF | TGCGCCAGCAGCTTGGATCTCGGGAGTCCGTACAATGAGCAGTTCTTC
. | . | TRBJ2-1 | TRBV5-1 | CASSLGGSSYNEQFF | TGCGCCAGCAGCTTGGGAGGGAGCTCCTACAATGAGCAGTTCTTC
. | . | TRBJ1-5 | TRBV7-9 | CASSLGGQPQHF | TGTGCCAGCAGCTTAGGAGGTCAGCCCCAGCATTTT
. | . | TRBJ1-1 | TRBV27 | CASSLRGSTEAFF | TGTGCCAGCAGTTTACGGGGTTCCACTGAAGCTTTCTTT
. | . | TRBJ2-3 | TRBV10-2 | CASSEVRWASYTQYF | TGCGCCAGCAGTGAGGTCCGGTGGGCTTCGTATACGCAGTATTTT
. | TRBD1 | TRBJ1-2 | TRBV28 | CASRRQGVNYGYTF | TGTGCCAGCAGAAGACAGGGGGTTAACTATGGCTACACCTTC